This TCR beta chain was observed in a study of cytomegalovirus exposure and HLA in healthy donors. The germline gives CDR1 SQVTM, CDR2 ANQGSEA. The length of the CDR3 is 13 residues. V was pared by 7 bases and J by 0 bases, with 10 bases between. The primer mix had 60 Vbeta and 13 Jbeta primers. TCRdb's table, derived via immunoSEQ multiplex PCR, lists solely in-frame clones and lacks some. The table includes fewer than 140,000 clones, around 80% detected once. The chain uses TRBV29-1 and TRBJ1-3, with a weak D call TRBD1 (6 bases). Sequencing was carried out using PBMCs. This receptor was taken from a man in his forties in good health and CMV-seronegative. CDR3 DNA sequence: TGCAGCGGGGGACACAGCTCTGGAAACACCATATATTTT. Amino acids: CSGGHSSGNTIYF.